The 9 T cell receptor beta chains listed next were all sequenced from one sample in a study of blood T cell repertoires in COVID-19 (dated by TCRdb to 2018 to 2021). The library was made by the immunoSEQ multiplex PCR assay. TCRdb retrieved this table from immuneACCESS and kept in-frame rearrangements only. Not all clones are present; in checked studies, unresolved V genes account for under half, and no reason is known for the remainder. In all, the sample holds over 100,000 clones, and roughly 89% of those were seen once. The ten largest clones capture approximately 3.9% of the sample. The sample comprised PBMCs or T cells enriched from blood (not recorded which). These receptors originate from a woman aged 30 to 39 who had recovered from COVID-19.

The chain joins TRBV6-5 to TRBJ2-7, with 9 nucleotides matching TRBD1. The CDR3 consists of 15 residues. Trimming took 5 bases from V and 2 from J; bases not matched to a gene: 7. Germline V gene sequence: CDR1 MNHEY, CDR2 SVGAGI. CDR3 nucleotides: TGTGCCAGCAGTCAGACTTACAGGGGGCCCTACGAGCAGTACTTC. The encoded protein is CASSQTYRGPYEQYF.

The CDR3 spells CATREGQGATDTQYF. In DNA form, the CDR3 reads TGTGCCACCAGGGAGGGTCAGGGGGCGACAGATACGCAGTATTTT. The J gene is TRBJ2-3, the V gene TRBV24-1; 8 bases fit TRBD1. CDR3 size: 15 residues. Trimming at V came to 7 bases and at J to 3 bases, leaving 8 bases not matched to a gene. Per the germline V gene, CDR1 is KGHDR and CDR2 is SFDVKD.

This chain joins TRBV5-6 and TRBJ1-1; 9 nucleotides line up with TRBD1. The CDR3 has 13 amino acids. Germline lookup yields CDR1 SGHDT and CDR2 YYEEEE. V was pared by 4 bases and J by 5 bases, with 3 bases of the junction left unmatched. The CDR3 bases are TGTGCCAGCAGCAACGGACAGGGGACTGAAGCTTTCTTT. Its translation is CASSNGQGTEAFF.

J is TRBJ1-2 and V is TRBV6-5, with D tentatively TRBD1 (6 bases). The germline V gene has CDR1 MNHEY and CDR2 SVGAGI. Trimming removed 0 bases at V and 8 bases at J, with 16 bases between. The CDR3 totals 15 residues. For the CDR3, the DNA is TGTGCCAGCAGTTACTCTGGGGGCGATTTCGAAGGCTACACCTTC. This translates into CASSYSGGDFEGYTF.

The V call is TRBV7-2, the J call TRBJ2-3; 12 bases line up with TRBD2. The CDR3 covers 15 residues. Germline lookup yields CDR1 SGHTA and CDR2 FQGNSA. V gave up 2 bases and J gave up 4 bases; unmatched junction bases: 1. CDR3 residues: CASSLTSGRPDTQYF. CDR3 nucleotide sequence: TGTGCCAGCAGCTTAACTAGCGGGAGGCCAGATACGCAGTATTTT.

CDR3 sequence: CASPRDRGFDEQFF. Written as DNA, the CDR3 is TGTGCCAGCCCCCGGGACAGGGGATTCGATGAGCAGTTCTTC. The chain links TRBV28 to TRBJ2-1; the match to TRBD1 covers 10 bases. The germline CDR1 and CDR2 sequences are MDHEN and SYDVKM. This CDR3 region has 14 residues. V trimming: 8 bases; J trimming: 8 bases; junction bases outside the gene matches: 9. The full variable domain, rest sourced from reference TRBV28 and TRBJ2-1, is DVKVTQSSRYLVKRTGEKVFLECVQDMDHENMFWYRQDPGLGLRLIYFSYDVKMKEKGDIPEGYSVSREKKERFSLILESASTNQTSMYLCASPRDRGFDEQFFGPGTRLTVL.

The rearrangement links TRBV28 to TRBJ2-7; the D gene is possibly TRBD2 (6 bases). The CDR3 runs to 13 residues. Trimming took off 3 bases at V and 7 bases at J, with 13 bases between the two ends. From germline, CDR1 is MDHEN and CDR2 SYDVKM. The CDR3 DNA reads as TGTGCCAGCAGTTTGCGGGACGGGAGAGAGCAGTACTTC. Translated: CASSLRDGREQYF.

This rearrangement joins TRBV7-2 to TRBJ2-3, with TRBD2 identical over 7 bases. The germline V gene encodes CDR1 SGHTA and CDR2 FQGNSA. J lost 4 bases, V lost 1 base, and 8 bases had no gene match. The length of the CDR3 is 16 residues. CDR3 loop: CASSLVGRENADTQYF. The CDR3, as DNA: TGTGCCAGCAGCTTAGTAGGGCGGGAGAACGCAGATACGCAGTATTTT.

The chain couples TRBV5-4 to TRBJ2-7; the match to TRBD2 covers 15 bases. Per the germline V gene, CDR1 is SGHNT and CDR2 is YYREEE (reference sequence). The ends lost 5 bases at V and 7 bases at J; junction bases unmatched: 7. The CDR3 sequence is 15 residues long. CDR3 loop: CASRDGLAGGEEQYF. CDR3 coding DNA: TGTGCCAGCAGGGACGGACTAGCGGGGGGGGAGGAGCAGTACTTC.